Included here is one T cell receptor beta chain sequence, with context. This sample is part of a study of T-cell reconstitution after alpha-beta-depleted transplantation in children. During its preparation, the TCRbeta library received unique molecular identifiers. MiXCR, run by TCRdb on the PCR reads, gives a single entry per CDR3 protein. This table has some 500,000 distinct CDR3 sequences, 30% to 35% appearing once. Sample: PBMCs from the stem cell graft donor, taken from the stem cell graft. The sequence was collected from a human donor who donated a stem cell graft to a child with aplastic anemia.

CDR3 nucleotide sequence: TGCGCCAGCAGCGGCCAGGGGGTCGGCTATGGCTACACCTTC. It encodes CASSGQGVGYGYTF. The chain is built from TRBV5-1 and TRBJ1-2, with 7 bases lining up with TRBD1. V gave up 4 bases and J gave up 4 bases; unmatched junction bases: 7. The length of the CDR3 is 14 residues. Germline CDR1 SGHRS, CDR2 YFSETQ.